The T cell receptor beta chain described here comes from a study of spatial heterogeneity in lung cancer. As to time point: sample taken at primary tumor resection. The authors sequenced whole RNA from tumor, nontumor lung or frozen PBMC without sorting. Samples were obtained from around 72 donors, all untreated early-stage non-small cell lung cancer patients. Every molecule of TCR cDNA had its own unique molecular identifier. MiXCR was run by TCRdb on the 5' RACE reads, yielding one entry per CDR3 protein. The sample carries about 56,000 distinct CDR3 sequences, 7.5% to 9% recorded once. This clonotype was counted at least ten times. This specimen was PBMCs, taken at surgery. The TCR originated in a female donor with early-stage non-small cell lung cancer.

The CDR3 spells CASSLQGRGAAQHF. CDR3 bases: TGTGCCAGCAGTTTACAGGGGCGCGGGGCCGCCCAGCATTTT. V usage is TRBV7-9 and J usage is TRBJ1-5; 7 bases align to TRBD1. Germline values: CDR1 SEHNR, CDR2 FQNEAQ (reference sequence). This CDR3 has 14 residues. Trimming removed 6 bases from V and 11 bases from J; junction bases left unmatched: 13.